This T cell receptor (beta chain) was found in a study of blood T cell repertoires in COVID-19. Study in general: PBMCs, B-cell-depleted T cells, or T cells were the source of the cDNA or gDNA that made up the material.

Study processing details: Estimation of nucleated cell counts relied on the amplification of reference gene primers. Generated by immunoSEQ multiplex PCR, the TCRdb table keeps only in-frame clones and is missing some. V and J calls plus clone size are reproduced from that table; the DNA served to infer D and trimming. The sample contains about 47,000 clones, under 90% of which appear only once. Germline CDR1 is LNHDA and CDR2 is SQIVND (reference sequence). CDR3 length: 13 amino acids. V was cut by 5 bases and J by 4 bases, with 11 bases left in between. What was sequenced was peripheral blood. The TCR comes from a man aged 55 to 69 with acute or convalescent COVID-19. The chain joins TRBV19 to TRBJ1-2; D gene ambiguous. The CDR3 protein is CASSLTESYGYTF. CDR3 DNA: TGTGCCAGTAGTCTCACAGAAAGCTATGGCTACACCTTC.